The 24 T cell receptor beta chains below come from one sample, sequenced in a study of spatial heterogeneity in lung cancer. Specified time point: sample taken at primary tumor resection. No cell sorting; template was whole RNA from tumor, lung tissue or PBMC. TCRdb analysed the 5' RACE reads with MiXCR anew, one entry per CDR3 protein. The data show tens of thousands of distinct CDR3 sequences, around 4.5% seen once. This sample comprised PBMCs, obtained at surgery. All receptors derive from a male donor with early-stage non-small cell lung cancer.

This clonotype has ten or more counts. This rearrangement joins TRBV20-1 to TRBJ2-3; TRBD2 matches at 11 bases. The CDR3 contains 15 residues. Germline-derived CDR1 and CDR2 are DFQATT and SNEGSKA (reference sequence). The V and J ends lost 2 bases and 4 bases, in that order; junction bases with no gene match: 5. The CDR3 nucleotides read TGCAGTGCTAGAAAGGGACTAGCGGTCTCAGATACGCAGTATTTT. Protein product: CSARKGLAVSDTQYF.

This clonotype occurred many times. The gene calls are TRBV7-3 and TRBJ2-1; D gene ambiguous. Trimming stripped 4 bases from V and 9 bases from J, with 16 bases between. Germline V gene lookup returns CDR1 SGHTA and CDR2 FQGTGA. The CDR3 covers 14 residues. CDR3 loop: CASSSPSTYGEQFF. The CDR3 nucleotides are TGTGCCAGCAGCTCCCCCTCAACCTACGGTGAGCAGTTCTTC.

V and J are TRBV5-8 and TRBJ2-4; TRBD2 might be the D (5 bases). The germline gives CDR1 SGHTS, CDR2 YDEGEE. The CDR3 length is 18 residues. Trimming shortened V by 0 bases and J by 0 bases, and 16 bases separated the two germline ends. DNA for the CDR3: TGTGCCAGCAGCTTGGTATACACAGCGGACCTAGCCAAAAACATTCAGTACTTC. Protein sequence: CASSLVYTADLAKNIQYF.

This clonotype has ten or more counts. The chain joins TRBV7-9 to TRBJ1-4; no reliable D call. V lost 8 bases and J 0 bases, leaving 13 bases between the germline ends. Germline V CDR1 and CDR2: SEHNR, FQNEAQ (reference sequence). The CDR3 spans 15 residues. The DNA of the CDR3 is TGTGCCAGCGCGCCCCTTTCCCCAACTAATGAAAAACTGTTTTTT. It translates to CASAPLSPTNEKLFF.

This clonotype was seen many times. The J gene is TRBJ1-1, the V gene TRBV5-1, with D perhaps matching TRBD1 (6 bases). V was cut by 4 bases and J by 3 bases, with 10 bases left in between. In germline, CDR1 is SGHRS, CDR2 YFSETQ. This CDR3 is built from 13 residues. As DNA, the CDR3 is TGCGCCAGCAGCACAGGGACGGACACTGAAGCTTTCTTT. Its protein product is CASSTGTDTEAFF. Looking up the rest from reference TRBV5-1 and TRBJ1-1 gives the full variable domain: KAGVTQTPRYLIKTRGQQVTLSCSPISGHRSVSWYQQTPGQGLQFLFEYFSETQRNKGNFPGRFSGRQFSNSRSEMNVSTLELGDSALYLCASSTGTDTEAFFGQGTRLTVV.

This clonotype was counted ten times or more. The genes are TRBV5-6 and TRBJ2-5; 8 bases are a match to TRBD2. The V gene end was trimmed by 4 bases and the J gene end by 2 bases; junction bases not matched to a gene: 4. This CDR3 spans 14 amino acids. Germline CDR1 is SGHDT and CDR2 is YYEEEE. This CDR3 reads CASSTGGGQETQYF. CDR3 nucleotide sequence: TGTGCCAGCAGCACGGGCGGGGGGCAAGAGACCCAGTACTTC.

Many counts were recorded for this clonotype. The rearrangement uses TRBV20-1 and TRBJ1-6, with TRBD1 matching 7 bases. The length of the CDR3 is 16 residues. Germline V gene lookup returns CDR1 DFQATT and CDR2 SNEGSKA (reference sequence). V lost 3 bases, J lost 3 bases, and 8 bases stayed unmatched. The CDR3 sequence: CSARPPGQSYNSPLHF. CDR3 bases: TGCAGTGCTAGGCCCCCGGGACAGAGCTATAATTCACCCCTCCACTTT.

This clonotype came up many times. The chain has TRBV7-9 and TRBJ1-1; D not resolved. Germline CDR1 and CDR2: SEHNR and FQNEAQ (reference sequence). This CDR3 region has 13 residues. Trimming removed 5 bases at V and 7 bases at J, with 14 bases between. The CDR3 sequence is CASSKEPKNEAFF. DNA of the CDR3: TGTGCCAGCAGCAAAGAACCCAAAAATGAAGCTTTCTTT.

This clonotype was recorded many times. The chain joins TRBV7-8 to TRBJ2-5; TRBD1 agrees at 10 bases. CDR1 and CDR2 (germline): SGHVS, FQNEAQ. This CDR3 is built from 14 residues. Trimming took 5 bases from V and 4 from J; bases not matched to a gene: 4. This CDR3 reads CASSPRDRGETQYF. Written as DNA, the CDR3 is TGTGCCAGCAGCCCCCGGGACAGGGGAGAGACCCAGTACTTC.

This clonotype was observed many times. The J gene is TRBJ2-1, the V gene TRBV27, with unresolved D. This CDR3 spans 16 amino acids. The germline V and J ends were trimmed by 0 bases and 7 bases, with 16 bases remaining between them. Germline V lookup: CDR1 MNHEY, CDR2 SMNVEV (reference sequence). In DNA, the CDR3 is TGTGCCAGCAGTTTATCCACAGCCCTGGCAGGAAATGAGCAGTTCTTC. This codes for CASSLSTALAGNEQFF.

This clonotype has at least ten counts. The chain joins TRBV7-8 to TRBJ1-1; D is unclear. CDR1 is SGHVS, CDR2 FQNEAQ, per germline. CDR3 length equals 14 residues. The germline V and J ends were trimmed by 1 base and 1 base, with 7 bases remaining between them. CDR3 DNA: TGTGCCAGCAGCTTAGTCCTGTCGAACACTGAAGCTTTCTTT. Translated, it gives CASSLVLSNTEAFF.

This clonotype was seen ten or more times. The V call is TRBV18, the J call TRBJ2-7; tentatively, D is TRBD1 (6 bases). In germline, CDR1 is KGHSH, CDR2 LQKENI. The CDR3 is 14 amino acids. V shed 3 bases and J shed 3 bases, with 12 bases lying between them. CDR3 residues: CASSPPTGNYEQYF. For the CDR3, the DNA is TGTGCCAGCTCACCCCCTACAGGGAACTACGAGCAGTACTTC.

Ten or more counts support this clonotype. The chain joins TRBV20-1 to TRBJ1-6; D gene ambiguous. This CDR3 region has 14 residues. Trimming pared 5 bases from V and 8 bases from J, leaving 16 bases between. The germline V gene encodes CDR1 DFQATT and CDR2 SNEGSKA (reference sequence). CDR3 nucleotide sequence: TGCAGTGCTCCCCCCCTTGCGAGGGATTCACCCCTCCACTTT. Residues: CSAPPLARDSPLHF.

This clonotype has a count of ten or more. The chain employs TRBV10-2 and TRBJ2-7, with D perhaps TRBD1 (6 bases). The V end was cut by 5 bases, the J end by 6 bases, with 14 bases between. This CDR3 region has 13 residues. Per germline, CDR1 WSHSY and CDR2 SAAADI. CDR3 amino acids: CASSRQGISEQYF. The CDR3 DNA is TGCGCCAGCAGTCGGCAGGGGATATCCGAGCAGTACTTC.

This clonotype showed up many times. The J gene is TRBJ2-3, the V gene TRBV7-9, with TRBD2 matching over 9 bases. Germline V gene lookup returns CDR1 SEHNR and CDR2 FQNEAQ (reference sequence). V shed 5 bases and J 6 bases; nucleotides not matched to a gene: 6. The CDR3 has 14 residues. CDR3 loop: CASSPVLAGDTQYF. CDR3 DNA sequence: TGTGCCAGCAGCCCAGTCCTAGCGGGGGATACGCAGTATTTT.

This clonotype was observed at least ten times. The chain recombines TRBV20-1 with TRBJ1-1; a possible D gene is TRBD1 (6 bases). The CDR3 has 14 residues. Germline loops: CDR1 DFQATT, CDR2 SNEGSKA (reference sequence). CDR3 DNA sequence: TGCAGGCAACAACAGGGCTGGAGGAACACTGAAGCTTTCTTT. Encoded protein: CRQQQGWRNTEAFF.

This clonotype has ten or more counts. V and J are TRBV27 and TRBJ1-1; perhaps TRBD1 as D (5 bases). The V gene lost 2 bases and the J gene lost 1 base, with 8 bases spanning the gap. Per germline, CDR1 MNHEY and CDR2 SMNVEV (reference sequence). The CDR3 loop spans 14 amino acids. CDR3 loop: CASSLQGGNTEAFF. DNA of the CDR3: TGTGCCAGCAGTTTACAGGGAGGGAACACTGAAGCTTTCTTT.

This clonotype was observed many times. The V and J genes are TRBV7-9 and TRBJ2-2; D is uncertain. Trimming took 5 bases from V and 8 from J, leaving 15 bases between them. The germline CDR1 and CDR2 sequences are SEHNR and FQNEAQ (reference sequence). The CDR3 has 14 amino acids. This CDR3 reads CASSPGPSSGELFF. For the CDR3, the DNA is TGTGCCAGCAGCCCCGGACCCTCATCGGGGGAGCTGTTTTTT.

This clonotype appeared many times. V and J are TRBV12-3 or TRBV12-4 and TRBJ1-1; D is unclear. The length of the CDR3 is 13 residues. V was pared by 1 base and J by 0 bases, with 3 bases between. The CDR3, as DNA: TGTGCCAGCAGTTTAGGTCTGAACACTGAAGCTTTCTTT. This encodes CASSLGLNTEAFF.

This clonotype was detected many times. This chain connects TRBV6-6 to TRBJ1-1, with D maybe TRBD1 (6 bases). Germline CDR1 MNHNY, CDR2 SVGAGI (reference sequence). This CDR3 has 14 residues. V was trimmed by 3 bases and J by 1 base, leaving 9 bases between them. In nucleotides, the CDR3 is TGTGCCAGCAGTTATAGGGGGAGGAACACTGAAGCTTTCTTT. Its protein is CASSYRGRNTEAFF.

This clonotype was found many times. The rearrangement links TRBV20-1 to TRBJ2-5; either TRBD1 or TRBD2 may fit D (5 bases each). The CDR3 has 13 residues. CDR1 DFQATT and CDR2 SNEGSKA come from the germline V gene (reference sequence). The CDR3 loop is CRAEGERWETQYF. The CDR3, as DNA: TGCAGAGCCGAAGGGGAGAGGTGGGAGACCCAGTACTTC.

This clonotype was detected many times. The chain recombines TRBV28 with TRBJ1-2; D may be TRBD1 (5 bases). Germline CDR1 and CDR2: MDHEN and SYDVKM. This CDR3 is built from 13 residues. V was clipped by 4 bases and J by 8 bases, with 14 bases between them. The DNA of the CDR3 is TGTGCCAGCAGTTATCAGGGTGTAGGCGGCTACACCTTC. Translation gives CASSYQGVGGYTF.

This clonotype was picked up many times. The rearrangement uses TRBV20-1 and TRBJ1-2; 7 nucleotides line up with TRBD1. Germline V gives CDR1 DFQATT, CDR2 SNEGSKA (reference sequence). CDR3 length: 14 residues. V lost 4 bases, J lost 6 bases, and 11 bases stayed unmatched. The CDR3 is CSATGGGGADGYTF. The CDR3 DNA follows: TGCAGTGCTACCGGCGGAGGGGGCGCCGATGGCTACACCTTC.

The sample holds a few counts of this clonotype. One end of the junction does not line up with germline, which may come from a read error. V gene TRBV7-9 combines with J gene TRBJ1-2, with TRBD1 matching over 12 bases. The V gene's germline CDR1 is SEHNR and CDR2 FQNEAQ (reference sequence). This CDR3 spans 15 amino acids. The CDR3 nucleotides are TGTGCCAGCGGCTTCTCCGGGACAGGGGGCGATGGCTACACCTTC. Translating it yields CASGFSGTGGDGYTF.